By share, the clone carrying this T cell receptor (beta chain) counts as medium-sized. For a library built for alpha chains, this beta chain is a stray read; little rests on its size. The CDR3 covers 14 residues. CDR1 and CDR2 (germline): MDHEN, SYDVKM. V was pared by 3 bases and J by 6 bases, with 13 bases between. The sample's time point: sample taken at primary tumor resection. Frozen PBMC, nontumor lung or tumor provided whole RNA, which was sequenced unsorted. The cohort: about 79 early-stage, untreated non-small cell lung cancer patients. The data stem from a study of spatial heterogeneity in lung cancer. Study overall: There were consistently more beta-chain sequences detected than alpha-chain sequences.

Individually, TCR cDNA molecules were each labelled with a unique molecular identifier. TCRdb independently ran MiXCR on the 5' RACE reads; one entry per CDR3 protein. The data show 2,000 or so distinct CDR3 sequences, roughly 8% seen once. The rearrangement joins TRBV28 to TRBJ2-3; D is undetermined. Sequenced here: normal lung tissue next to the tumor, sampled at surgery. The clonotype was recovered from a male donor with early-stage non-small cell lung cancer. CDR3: CASSFSSPRDTQYF. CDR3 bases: TGTGCCAGCAGTTTCAGCTCGCCCCGGGATACGCAGTATTTT.